This T cell receptor beta chain was identified during a study of blood T cell repertoires in COVID-19. Per the original methods: Quantification of nucleated cells was approximated via reference gene primer amplification. Using immunoSEQ multiplex PCR, the repertoire was profiled, and TCRdb retains in-frame clones only, with some absent. The DNA was the basis for D and trimming; V, J and clone size are from that table. The sample lists about 330,000 clones; roughly nine tenths were seen once. CDR3 size: 15 residues. V shed 0 bases, J shed 7 bases, and the junction held 6 bases outside the gene matches. CDR1 is SGHTS and CDR2 is YDEGEE in the germline V gene. This clone was picked up one time.

What was sequenced was PBMCs or T cells enriched from blood (not recorded which). This sequence was found in a woman in her 30s who had recovered from COVID-19. The chain recombines TRBV5-8 with TRBJ1-5; TRBD1 matches 8 bases. CDR3 residues: CASSLGGQGDQPQHF. The CDR3 nucleotides read TGTGCCAGCAGCTTGGGTGGACAGGGTGACCAGCCCCAGCATTTT.